This is a list of T cell receptor beta chains from one sample in a study of beta chain features in type 1 diabetes. The table came from immunoSEQ multiplex PCR; TCRdb's copy has only in-frame clones and leaves some out. The sample carries 60,000 or so clones, about 50% recorded once. Sequencing used Tregs from blood. These TCRs come from a woman in her thirties or forties with type 1 diabetes. The CDR3 runs from the conserved cysteine through the conserved F or W. The D gene is left open where the match is weak.

CDR3aa	v_gene	j_gene	d_gene
CASSQVAGSTGELFF	TRBV5-1	TRBJ2-2	NA
CASSWSSSGQGGYEQYF	TRBV5-1	TRBJ2-7	TRBD1
CASSPRTGSYEQYF	TRBV2	TRBJ2-7	TRBD1
CASSQDFGGLYSNQPQHF	TRBV4-1	TRBJ1-5	NA
CASRAGIYEQYF	TRBV5-1	TRBJ2-7	NA
CAIRGAGGTYTEQYF	TRBV10-3	TRBJ2-7	TRBD2
CASSQIFRGTGPFAGANVLTF	TRBV4-3	TRBJ2-6	TRBD1
CASSFPLPGQANTEAFF	TRBV28	TRBJ1-1	TRBD1
CSATGYNEQFF	TRBV29-1	TRBJ2-1	NA
CASTIAGNSYNEQFF	TRBV7-6	TRBJ2-1	NA
CASSPGQNSNEQFF	TRBV18	TRBJ2-1	TRBD1
CASSFPGSWRADTQYF	TRBV7-2	TRBJ2-3	NA
CASKWDRGNQPQHF	TRBV2	TRBJ1-5	TRBD1
CASSSPRTAFNEQFF	TRBV5-5	TRBJ2-1	NA
CASSTGFAGANVLTF	TRBV18	TRBJ2-6	NA
CASSLGGGSQPQHF	TRBV5-1	TRBJ1-5	NA
CAVGRGAAYEQYF	TRBV7-7	TRBJ2-7	TRBD2
CASSYSGLDNSPLHF	TRBV6-5	TRBJ1-6	NA
CAISPGGTEAFF	TRBV10-3	TRBJ1-1	NA
CASSPSAGGYEQYF	TRBV18	TRBJ2-7	NA
CASRRERLYNEQFF	TRBV2	TRBJ2-1	NA
CASSVGDSYEQYF	TRBV9	TRBJ2-7	TRBD1
CATPDRENIQYF	TRBV6-1	TRBJ2-4	TRBD1
CASRRDSLETQYF	TRBV6-6	TRBJ2-5	TRBD1
CASSPRTGNYNSPLHF	TRBV28	TRBJ1-6	TRBD1
CASSFGGGEGTEAFF	TRBV28	TRBJ1-1	NA
CASRSTGGYGYTF	TRBV5-1	TRBJ1-2	TRBD1
CASSKGAQTQYF	TRBV7-2	TRBJ2-5	NA
CASNKDSQETQYF	TRBV19	TRBJ2-5	NA
CATSRGGPGETQYF	TRBV15	TRBJ2-5	NA
CSVEDRGVIYGYTF	TRBV29-1	TRBJ1-2	TRBD1
CASSLGGSTDTQYF	TRBV11-2	TRBJ2-3	NA
CASSIDRGTYEQYF	TRBV27	TRBJ2-7	TRBD1
CASRGPSGGGYQETQYF	TRBV28	TRBJ2-5	TRBD2
CASKGAALLRGTQYF	TRBV28	TRBJ2-3	TRBD1
CASRRDRGWAGELFF	TRBV7-2	TRBJ2-2	TRBD1
CASSEQGNAEAFF	TRBV10-2	TRBJ1-1	NA
CASSKTGTRRAFF	TRBV5-6	TRBJ1-1	NA